The 30 T cell receptor beta chains in this list originate from one sample, sequenced in a study of blood T cells in healthy people across ages (dated by TCRdb to between 2015 and 2017). Preparation of the library involved 5' RACE. TCRdb records Illumina HiSeq 2500 as the sequencer. A second PCR of roughly 7 to 12 cycles was run with a J-beta primer mix and a sample-barcoded 5' primer. Through fastp at Q25 and MiXCR, TCRdb rebuilt clones from the public reads, retaining in-frame beta chains. Every entry covers one CDR3 protein and lists the most common genes and DNA from its rows. In this sample the table shows about 800,000 distinct CDR3 sequences, 20% to 25% of which occur a single time. The top ten clones comprise approximately 4% of the sample. This sample was shared with a second study, whose subject was T cells of mothers and their children.

Sequenced material: blood. These receptors were obtained from a boy aged 10-17 years in good health.

The chain carries TRBV5-6 and TRBJ2-7; 7 bases align to TRBD2. CDR1 is SGHDT and CDR2 is YYEEEE in the germline V gene. V was pared by 4 bases and J by 5 bases, with 9 bases of the junction left unmatched. The length of the CDR3 is 14 residues. This chain's CDR3 is CASSQIREGNEQYF. As DNA, the CDR3 is TGTGCCAGCAGCCAAATCAGGGAGGGAAACGAGCAGTACTTC.

This chain links TRBV28 with TRBJ2-4, with TRBD1 identical over 7 bases. Germline values: CDR1 MDHEN, CDR2 SYDVKM. The junction had 3 bases not matched to a gene; V was cut back by 2 bases and J by 8 bases. There are 13 residues in the CDR3. The CDR3 nucleotides read TGTGCCAGCAGTTTACGGCAGGGGGACATTCAGTACTTC. It yields the protein CASSLRQGDIQYF.

The gene calls are TRBV7-3 and TRBJ1-1; D call uncertain. CDR1 is SGHTA, CDR2 FQGTGA, per germline. This CDR3 contains 14 residues. Between the trimmed V and J ends, which lost 2 bases and 4 bases, there was a span of 11 bases. The CDR3 here is CASSLDAKSTEAFF. Written as DNA, the CDR3 is TGTGCCAGCAGCTTAGACGCGAAGAGCACTGAAGCTTTCTTT.

This clonotype was detected only a few times. The CDR3 loop reads CASSSPSGRGMNTEAFF. CDR3 DNA sequence: TGTGCCAGCAGCTCGCCCAGCGGCAGGGGAATGAACACTGAAGCTTTCTTT. This chain links TRBV5-4 with TRBJ1-1; tentatively, D is TRBD1 (6 bases). V lost 3 bases and J 0 bases, leaving 18 bases between the germline ends. Germline loops: CDR1 SGHNT, CDR2 YYREEE (reference sequence). The CDR3 is 17 residues long.

This clonotype was recorded a few times. This rearrangement joins TRBV29-1 to TRBJ2-7; no definite D call. Trimming removed 0 bases at V and 0 bases at J, with 9 bases between. Germline V gene lookup returns CDR1 SQVTM and CDR2 ANQGSEA. CDR3 size: 14 residues. This CDR3 is CSVEDDNGSYEQYF. CDR3 bases: TGCAGCGTTGAAGATGACAACGGCTCCTACGAGCAGTACTTC.

In this sample, this clonotype turned up a few times. The chain uses TRBV7-8 and TRBJ2-1; TRBD2 matches 8 bases. V shed 5 bases, J shed 10 bases, and the junction held 7 bases outside the gene matches. Germline CDR1 is SGHVS and CDR2 is FQNEAQ. The CDR3 spans 13 residues. The CDR3: CASSPGLAVEQFF. The CDR3 DNA is TGTGCCAGCAGCCCCGGACTAGCAGTCGAGCAGTTCTTC.

A few counts support this clonotype. J is TRBJ2-1 and V is TRBV28; TRBD2 aligns across 9 bases. The CDR3 has 16 residues. Germline values: CDR1 MDHEN, CDR2 SYDVKM. V lost 6 bases, J lost 7 bases, and 13 bases stayed unmatched. The DNA for the CDR3 is TGTGCCAGCAGCCCAGGGGGGCTAGCGGGACGTAATGAGCAGTTCTTC. This gives the protein CASSPGGLAGRNEQFF.

The gene calls are TRBV6-6 and TRBJ2-7; TRBD1 matches 10 bases. CDR1 and CDR2 from the germline V gene are MNHNY and SVGAGI (reference sequence). V lost 5 bases and J lost 0; bases outside the gene matches: 4. The CDR3 covers 15 residues. The CDR3 bases are TGTGCCAGCAGTGACAGGGGGCCTTCCTCCTACGAGCAGTACTTC. It codes for CASSDRGPSSYEQYF.

There are a few counts of this clonotype. The genes are TRBV3-1 and TRBJ2-3, with D unresolved. The V gene lost 0 bases and the J gene lost 6 bases, with 10 bases spanning the gap. Germline V lookup: CDR1 LGHDT, CDR2 YNNKEL (reference sequence). The CDR3 totals 14 residues. CDR3 DNA sequence: TGTGCCAGCAGCCAAGATTTAAGTGGGGATACGCAGTATTTT. Amino acids: CASSQDLSGDTQYF.

V is TRBV29-1 and J is TRBJ1-1, with D perhaps matching TRBD1 (6 bases). This CDR3 spans 13 amino acids. Between the trimmed V and J ends, which lost 4 bases and 3 bases, there was a span of 12 bases. Germline CDR1 is SQVTM and CDR2 is ANQGSEA. CDR3 coding DNA: TGCAGCGTTGCAGGGGTGAAGGACACTGAAGCTTTCTTT. Its protein product is CSVAGVKDTEAFF.

This clonotype was seen a handful of times. Its ends do not fully match the called genes, so a read error is possible. This chain uses TRBV11-2 with TRBJ1-1; D is perhaps TRBD1 (6 bases). CDR1 is SGHAT, CDR2 FQNNGV, per germline. The length of the CDR3 is 14 residues. CDR3 region: CASRRQAMNTEAFF. CDR3 in DNA: TGTGCCAGCAGACGACAGGCTATGAACACTGAGGCTTTCTTT.

This chain connects TRBV7-8 to TRBJ1-1, with a tentative D call TRBD1 (6 bases). The CDR3 loop spans 13 amino acids. Germline V gene data show CDR1 as SGHVS and CDR2 as FQNEAQ. Trimming took off 5 bases at V and 9 bases at J, with 16 bases between the two ends. Here the CDR3 reads CASSPIEGGKAFF. CDR3 coding DNA: TGTGCCAGCAGCCCTATCGAGGGGGGGAAAGCTTTCTTT.

The chain employs TRBV10-3 and TRBJ2-3; TRBD1 aligns across 8 bases. Germline trimming cut 5 bases from V and 3 bases from J; bases unmatched to any gene: 10. The CDR3 extends over 16 amino acids. Germline values: CDR1 ENHRY, CDR2 SYGVKD. CDR3 DNA: TGTGCCATCAGTTCAGGACAGGGAAGAGGTACAGATACGCAGTATTTT. This codes for CAISSGQGRGTDTQYF.

The chain is built from TRBV5-1 and TRBJ2-1, with D perhaps matching TRBD2 (5 bases). The CDR3 spans 14 residues. Per germline, CDR1 SGHRS and CDR2 YFSETQ. V dropped 2 bases and J dropped 5 bases, with 11 bases sitting between them. CDR3 protein: CASSLLGVNNEQFF. Here the CDR3 DNA reads TGCGCCAGCAGCTTACTCGGGGTCAACAATGAGCAGTTCTTC.

The genes are TRBV27 and TRBJ1-4; D unresolved. The CDR3 runs to 15 residues. CDR1 MNHEY and CDR2 SMNVEV come from the germline V gene (reference sequence). V was pared by 2 bases and J by 0 bases, with 7 bases between. The CDR3 loop reads CASSLMAATNEKLFF. The DNA for the CDR3 is TGTGCCAGCAGTTTAATGGCTGCAACTAATGAAAAACTGTTTTTT.

The chain is built from TRBV10-3 and TRBJ2-6; 12 bases are a match to TRBD1. The V gene's germline CDR1 is ENHRY and CDR2 SYGVKD. V was pared by 3 bases and J by 2 bases, with 5 bases of the junction left unmatched. The CDR3 extends over 18 amino acids. The CDR3 DNA is TGTGCCATCAGTGATATGGGGACAGGGGGCCCTGGGGCCAACGTCCTGACTTTC. Translated: CAISDMGTGGPGANVLTF.

The chain has TRBV6-2 or TRBV6-3 and TRBJ1-2; D remains unclear. CDR3 size: 13 residues. With 2 bases removed from V and 8 bases from J, the gap between germline ends came to 12 bases. The germline gives CDR1 MNHEY, CDR2 SVGEGT. CDR3: CASSYGRLMGYTF. The CDR3 DNA follows: TGTGCCAGCAGTTACGGACGGCTCATGGGCTACACCTTC.

This clonotype has only a few counts. The V call is TRBV29-1, the J call TRBJ2-5; D is tentatively TRBD1 or TRBD2 (5 bases each). This CDR3 has 12 amino acids. V was pared by 3 bases and J by 7 bases, with 12 bases between. CDR1 SQVTM and CDR2 ANQGSEA come from the germline V gene. The CDR3 region has the DNA TGCAGCGTTGATCCGGGGCTCGGGACCCAGTACTTC. It specifies CSVDPGLGTQYF. Based on the CDR3 plus reference TRBV29-1 and TRBJ2-5, the full variable domain is SAVISQKPSRDICQRGTSLTIQCQVDSQVTMMFWYRQQPGQSLTLIATANQGSEATYESGFVIDKFPISRPNLTFSTLTVSNMSPEDSSIYLCSVDPGLGTQYFGPGTRLLVL.

This chain uses TRBV25-1 with TRBJ2-6, with D perhaps TRBD1 (6 bases). Deletions cut 2 bases from V and 2 bases from J, with 7 bases between. There are 15 residues in the CDR3. Germline V gene data show CDR1 as MGHDK and CDR2 as SYGVNS. Here the CDR3 DNA reads TGTGCCAGCAGTGAACCAGGGGCTGGGGCCAACGTCCTGACTTTC. Translated: CASSEPGAGANVLTF.

This clonotype was seen only a few times. CDR3 in amino acids: CASSPLPEDIQYF. CDR3 in DNA: TGTGCCAGCAGCCCCCTGCCTGAGGACATTCAGTACTTC. The chain carries TRBV5-5 and TRBJ2-4; D call uncertain. The V and J ends lost 4 bases and 8 bases respectively, with 13 bases between them. This CDR3 region has 13 residues. The germline CDR1 and CDR2 sequences are SGHKS and YYEKEE (reference sequence).

The chain is built from TRBV4-1 and TRBJ2-1, with unresolved D. The CDR3 has 15 residues. The V end was cut by 1 base, the J end by 3 bases, with 10 bases between. In germline, CDR1 is MGHRA, CDR2 YSYEKL. The chain's CDR3 is CASSQVLENYNEQFF. The CDR3 DNA reads as TGCGCCAGCAGCCAAGTACTTGAAAACTACAATGAGCAGTTCTTC.

This clonotype has more than one count but fewer than ten. The rearrangement joins TRBV20-1 to TRBJ2-6, with a weak D call TRBD2 (5 bases). Trimming cost V 4 bases and J 0 bases, with 7 bases left between them. The CDR3 runs to 14 residues. The germline V gene has CDR1 DFQATT and CDR2 SNEGSKA (reference sequence). This CDR3 is CSAKGLSGANVLTF. The CDR3 region has the DNA TGCAGTGCTAAAGGACTCTCTGGGGCCAACGTCCTGACTTTC.

V is TRBV28 and J is TRBJ1-3; D is perhaps TRBD1 (6 bases). V was shortened by 4 bases and J by 0 bases, with 13 bases between the two germline ends. Germline loops: CDR1 MDHEN, CDR2 SYDVKM. The CDR3 length is 16 residues. The CDR3 protein is CASSSRDISSGNTIYF. CDR3 in DNA: TGTGCCAGCAGTTCGCGGGACATCAGCTCTGGAAACACCATATATTTT.

In its sample, this clonotype was seen a few times. The V gene is TRBV6-5, the J gene TRBJ2-5; maybe TRBD1 (5 bases). The end of the DNA is better explained by TRBJ2-1, so the J call may be wrong. CDR3 length: 14 residues. The V gene's germline CDR1 is MNHEY and CDR2 SVGAGI. Written as DNA, the CDR3 is TGTGCCAGCACCGCCGCAGGGAAAAGCAATGAGCAGTTCTTC. Translating gives CASTAAGKSNEQFF.

This clonotype was recorded a few times. CDR3 sequence reads: CATSRVPSGTQYF. Written as DNA, the CDR3 is TGTGCCACCAGCAGAGTGCCGTCGGGGACCCAGTACTTC. J is TRBJ2-5 and V is TRBV15; D is ambiguous. The CDR3 is 13 residues long. CDR1 is LNHNV and CDR2 is YYDKDF in the germline V gene (reference sequence). Between the trimmed V and J ends, which lost 1 base and 7 bases, there was a span of 10 bases.

This clonotype was detected many times. The chain carries TRBV30 and TRBJ1-2; no reliable D call. In germline, CDR1 is GTSNPN, CDR2 SVGIG (reference sequence). The CDR3 spans 14 residues. The V gene lost 0 bases and the J gene lost 5 bases, with 13 bases spanning the gap. This CDR3 is CAWSVQTVYYGYTF. The CDR3 DNA reads TGTGCCTGGAGTGTACAAACTGTTTATTATGGCTACACCTTC.

This clonotype occurred a few times. The V call is TRBV3-1, the J call TRBJ2-1; no reliable D call. V was cut by 0 bases and J by 8 bases, with 17 bases left in between. Germline V gene sequence: CDR1 LGHDT, CDR2 YNNKEL (reference sequence). The CDR3 runs to 16 residues. The CDR3 DNA reads as TGTGCCAGCAGCCAAGAAATAGACCGTTTCAGCGATGAGCAGTTCTTC. Protein: CASSQEIDRFSDEQFF.

This clonotype was seen only a few times. This chain uses TRBV25-1 with TRBJ2-5; the match to TRBD1 covers 10 bases. The J call is doubtful: the DNA matches TRBJ2-1 better. The germline gives CDR1 MGHDK, CDR2 SYGVNS. The CDR3 is 13 amino acids. The CDR3 is CASAGTGVNEQFF. CDR3 DNA: TGTGCCAGCGCGGGGACAGGGGTAAATGAGCAGTTCTTC.

This clonotype has just a few counts. The V call is TRBV6-5, the J call TRBJ2-7, with D perhaps TRBD1 (5 bases). V was clipped by 10 bases and J by 3 bases, with 13 bases between them. The CDR3 length is 12 residues. Looked up from germline, CDR1 is MNHEY and CDR2 is SVGAGI. CDR3 in DNA: TGTGCCACCCGAAGGGGCCGCTACGAGCAGTACTTC. Its translation is CATRRGRYEQYF.

The genes are TRBV7-3 and TRBJ2-1; 15 nucleotides agree with TRBD2. Trimming took 4 bases from V and 8 from J; bases not matched to a gene: 9. Germline V gives CDR1 SGHTA, CDR2 FQGTGA. The CDR3 is 17 residues long. For the CDR3, the DNA is TGTGCCAGCAGCTCGACAGGACTAGCGGGAGGGCGGGATGAGCAGTTCTTC. Residues: CASSSTGLAGGRDEQFF.